The clone carrying this TCR beta chain was found a few times. The sample originates from a study of cytotoxic CD8 clonotypes in ibrutinib-treated CLL. For the study at large: Following treatment for a median roughly twelve months, range 6 to 36, response samples were then taken.

TCRdb's table, derived via immunoSEQ multiplex PCR, lists solely in-frame clones and lacks some. Seen here are roughly 110,000 clones, approximately 58% observed once, and the top ten hold more than 35%. The CDR3 is made up of 14 amino acids. Looked up from germline, CDR1 is SEHNR and CDR2 is FQNEAQ (reference sequence). V shed 2 bases, J shed 7 bases, and the junction held 7 bases outside the gene matches. The receptor was isolated from a human donor with chronic lymphocytic leukemia. The chain is built from TRBV7-9 and TRBJ2-7; 8 bases fit TRBD2. Sequenced material: PBMCs, taken after 24 months of ibrutinib treatment. The CDR3 DNA is TGTGCCAGCAGCTTAACTAGCGGAGGGCGAGAGCAGTACTTC. This sequence encodes CASSLTSGGREQYF.